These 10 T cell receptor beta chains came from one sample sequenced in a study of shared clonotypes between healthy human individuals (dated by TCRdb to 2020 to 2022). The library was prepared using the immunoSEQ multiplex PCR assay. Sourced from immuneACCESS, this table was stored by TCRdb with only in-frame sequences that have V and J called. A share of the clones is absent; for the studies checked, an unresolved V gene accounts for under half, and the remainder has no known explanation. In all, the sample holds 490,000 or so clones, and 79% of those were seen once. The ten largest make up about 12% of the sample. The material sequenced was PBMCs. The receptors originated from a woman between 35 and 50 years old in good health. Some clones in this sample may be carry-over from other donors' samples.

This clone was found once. CDR3 loop: CASSVGLAGTSEQYF. The DNA for the CDR3 is TGTGCCAGCAGCGTAGGGCTAGCGGGAACGAGCGAGCAGTACTTC. The chain has TRBV9 and TRBJ2-7; 9 bases align to TRBD2. The CDR3 is made up of 15 amino acids. J lost 6 bases, V lost 0 bases, and 7 bases had no gene match. Germline V gives CDR1 SGDLS, CDR2 YYNGEE.

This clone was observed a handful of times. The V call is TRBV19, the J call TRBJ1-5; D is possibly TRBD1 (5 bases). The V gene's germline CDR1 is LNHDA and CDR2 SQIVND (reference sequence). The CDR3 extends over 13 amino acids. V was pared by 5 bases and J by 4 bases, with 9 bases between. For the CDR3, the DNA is TGTGCCAGTAGTTTGGGGCCAAATCAGCCCCAGCATTTT. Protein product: CASSLGPNQPQHF.

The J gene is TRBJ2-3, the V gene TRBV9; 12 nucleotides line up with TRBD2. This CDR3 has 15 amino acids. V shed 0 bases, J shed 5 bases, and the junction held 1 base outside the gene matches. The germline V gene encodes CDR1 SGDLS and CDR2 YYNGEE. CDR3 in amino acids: CASSVASGRGDTQYF. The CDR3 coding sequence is TGTGCCAGCAGCGTAGCTAGCGGGAGGGGAGATACGCAGTATTTT.

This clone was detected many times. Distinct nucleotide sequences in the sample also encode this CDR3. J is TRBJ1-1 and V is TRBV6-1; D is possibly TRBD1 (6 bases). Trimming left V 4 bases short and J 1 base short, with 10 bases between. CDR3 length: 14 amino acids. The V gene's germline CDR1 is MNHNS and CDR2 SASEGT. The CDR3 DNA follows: TGTGCCAGCAGTGGAGCACAGGGGAACACTGAAGCTTTCTTT. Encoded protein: CASSGAQGNTEAFF.

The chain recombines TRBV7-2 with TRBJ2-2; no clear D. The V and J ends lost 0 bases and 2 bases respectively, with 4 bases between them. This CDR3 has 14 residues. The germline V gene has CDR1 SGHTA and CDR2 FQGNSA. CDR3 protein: CASSLAANTGELFF. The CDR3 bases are TGTGCCAGCAGCTTAGCAGCTAACACCGGGGAGCTGTTTTTT.

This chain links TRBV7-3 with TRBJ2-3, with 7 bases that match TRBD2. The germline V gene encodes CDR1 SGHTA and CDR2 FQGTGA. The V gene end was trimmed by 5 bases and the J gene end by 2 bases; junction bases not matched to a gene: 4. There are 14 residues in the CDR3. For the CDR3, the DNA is TGTGCCAGCAGCCCAAGCGGGGCCACAGATACGCAGTATTTT. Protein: CASSPSGATDTQYF. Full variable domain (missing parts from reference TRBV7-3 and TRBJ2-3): GAGVSQTPSNKVTEKGKYVELRCDPISGHTALYWYRQSLGQGPEFLIYFQGTGAADDSGLPNDRFFAVRPEGSVSTLKIQRTERGDSAVYLCASSPSGATDTQYFGPGTRLTVL.

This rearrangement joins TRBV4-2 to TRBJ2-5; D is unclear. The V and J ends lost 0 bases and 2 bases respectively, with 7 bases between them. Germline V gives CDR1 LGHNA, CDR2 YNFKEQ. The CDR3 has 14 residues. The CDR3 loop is CASSQELRQETQYF. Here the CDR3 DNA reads TGTGCCAGCAGCCAAGAATTGCGGCAAGAGACCCAGTACTTC.

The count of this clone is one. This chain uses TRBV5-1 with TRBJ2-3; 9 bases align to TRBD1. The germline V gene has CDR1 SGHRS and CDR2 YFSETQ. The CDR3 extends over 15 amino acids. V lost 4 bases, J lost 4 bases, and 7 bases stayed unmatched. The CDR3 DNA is TGCGCCAGCAGCCCGGGACAGGGAAGCGCAGATACGCAGTATTTT. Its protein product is CASSPGQGSADTQYF.

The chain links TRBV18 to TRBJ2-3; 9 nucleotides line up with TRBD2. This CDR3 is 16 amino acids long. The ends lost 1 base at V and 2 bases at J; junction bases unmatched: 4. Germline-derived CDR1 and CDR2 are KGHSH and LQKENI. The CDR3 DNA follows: TGTGCCAGCTCACCACGGGCGGGAGGGGTCACAGATACGCAGTATTTT. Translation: CASSPRAGGVTDTQYF. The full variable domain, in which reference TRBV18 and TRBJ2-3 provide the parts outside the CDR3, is NAGVMQNPRHLVRRRGQEARLRCSPMKGHSHVYWYRQLPEEGLKFMVYLQKENIIDESGMPKERFSAEFPKEGPSILRIQQVVRGDSAAYFCASSPRAGGVTDTQYFGPGTRLTVL.

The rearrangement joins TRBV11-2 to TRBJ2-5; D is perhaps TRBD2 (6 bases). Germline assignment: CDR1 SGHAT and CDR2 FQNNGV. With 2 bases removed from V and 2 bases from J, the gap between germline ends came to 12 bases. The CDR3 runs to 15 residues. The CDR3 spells CASSLQGGYQETQYF. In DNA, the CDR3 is TGTGCCAGCAGCTTACAGGGAGGCTATCAAGAGACCCAGTACTTC.